Each of the 26 T cell receptor beta chains below was sequenced from the same sample in a study of T cell responses to AZD1222 COVID-19 vaccine. Clones were sequenced by immunoSEQ multiplex PCR, and TCRdb holds only the in-frame ones, with some missing. This sample carries over 150,000 clones, approximately 94% of them seen once, and the ten largest clones take 1.5% to 2%. Sequences were derived from peripheral blood, sampled 28 days after the second AZD1222 dose. The receptors were gathered from an adult who received the AZD1222 COVID-19 vaccine.

The V call is TRBV29-1, the J call TRBJ1-1; tentative D call: TRBD1 (5 bases). The CDR3 totals 13 residues. Deletions cut 5 bases from V and 4 bases from J, with 14 bases between. Germline CDR1 is SQVTM and CDR2 is ANQGSEA. The CDR3 protein is CSVFWGGGTEAFF. As DNA, the CDR3 is TGCAGCGTTTTCTGGGGGGGAGGCACTGAAGCTTTCTTT.

This chain joins TRBV6-2 or TRBV6-3 and TRBJ1-2; D remains unclear. The CDR3 sequence is 10 residues long. Germline V gives CDR1 MNHEY, CDR2 SVGEGT. Trimming pared 8 bases from V and 4 bases from J, leaving 5 bases between. CDR3 DNA: TGTGCCAGCGGCCGCTATGGCTACACCTTC. Residues: CASGRYGYTF.

The genes are TRBV6-5 and TRBJ1-2; the D is unclear. V shed 6 bases and J shed 4 bases, with 15 bases lying between them. This CDR3 is 14 amino acids long. CDR1 is MNHEY, CDR2 SVGAGI, per germline. The DNA of the CDR3 is TGTGCCAGCAGAGCGCAGGCCTCGAGCTATGGCTACACCTTC. It codes for CASRAQASSYGYTF.

The rearrangement links TRBV28 to TRBJ2-1; 7 bases fit TRBD2. Germline CDR1 and CDR2: MDHEN and SYDVKM. Trimming removed 4 bases from V and 7 bases from J; junction bases left unmatched: 13. The CDR3 covers 16 residues. The CDR3 nucleotides read TGTGCCAGCAGTTCCCCTGCGGGAGACGTCCAGAATGAGCAGTTCTTC. This gives the protein CASSSPAGDVQNEQFF.

V gene TRBV29-1 combines with J gene TRBJ2-5; D is unresolved. The CDR3 contains 12 residues. Looked up from germline, CDR1 is SQVTM and CDR2 is ANQGSEA. Trimming took off 5 bases at V and 1 base at J, with 8 bases between the two ends. Here the CDR3 reads CSVNGFQETQYF. The CDR3 DNA reads TGCAGCGTTAACGGGTTCCAAGAGACCCAGTACTTC.

The chain employs TRBV4-3 and TRBJ1-2, with TRBD1 as a possible D gene (6 bases). With 4 bases removed from V and 2 bases from J, the gap between germline ends came to 11 bases. The CDR3 is made up of 14 amino acids. Germline CDR1 is LGHNA and CDR2 is YSLEER. CDR3 in amino acids: CASSPARGNYGYTF. The CDR3 DNA sequence: TGCGCCAGCAGCCCAGCAAGGGGGAACTATGGCTACACCTTC.

As concerns this clone: Other DNA sequences in the sample encode the same CDR3. The chain uses TRBV12-3 or TRBV12-4 and TRBJ2-5; D is ambiguous. This CDR3 is built from 13 residues. V lost 5 bases, J lost 1 base, and 8 bases lay in between. The CDR3 coding sequence is TGTGCCAGCAGTCTCCCGCCCCAAGAGACCCAGTACTTC. This gives the protein CASSLPPQETQYF.

This clone showed up just a few times. J is TRBJ1-4 and V is TRBV28, with D unresolved. The CDR3 sequence is 14 residues long. V gave up 3 bases and J gave up 3 bases, with 8 bases separating them. Germline CDR1 and CDR2: MDHEN and SYDVKM. Here the CDR3 reads CASSLGGSNEKLFF. CDR3 in DNA: TGTGCCAGCAGTTTGGGAGGTTCTAATGAAAAACTGTTTTTT.

The chain uses TRBV7-2 and TRBJ2-2, with D perhaps matching TRBD2 (6 bases). This CDR3 has 15 residues. Germline CDR1 SGHTA, CDR2 FQGNSA. Trimming left V 3 bases short and J 3 bases short, with 11 bases between. The CDR3 loop is CASSFVRRDTGELFF. For the CDR3, the DNA is TGTGCCAGCAGCTTTGTCAGGAGGGACACCGGGGAGCTGTTTTTT.

Details on this clone: At one of its ends the junction is not consistent with the germline gene, which may arise from a read error. The chain carries TRBV7-7 and TRBJ2-5; D may be TRBD1 or TRBD2 (5 bases each). The CDR3 runs to 15 residues. CDR1 is SSHAT, CDR2 FNYEAQ, per germline (reference sequence). For the CDR3, the DNA is TGTGCTAGCAGATTACCGGGACCGTCGCAAGAGACCCAGTACTTC. Translating it yields CASRLPGPSQETQYF.

The rearrangement links TRBV2 to TRBJ1-4; a weak D match, TRBD1 (5 bases). Germline CDR1 SNHLY, CDR2 FYNNEI. V lost 7 bases to trimming and J lost 5 bases, with 8 bases between them. The CDR3 spans 12 residues. The CDR3 reads CASNQGNEKLFF. The DNA for the CDR3 is TGTGCCAGCAACCAGGGAAATGAAAAACTGTTTTTT.

This rearrangement joins TRBV5-1 to TRBJ2-2, with 8 bases matching TRBD2. Germline V gene lookup returns CDR1 SGHRS and CDR2 YFSETQ. The CDR3 has 15 residues. V shed 4 bases and J 6 bases; nucleotides not matched to a gene: 8. This chain's CDR3 is CASSASGGAPGELFF. CDR3 coding DNA: TGCGCCAGCAGCGCGAGCGGGGGTGCGCCCGGGGAGCTGTTTTTT. Full variable domain (rest looked up from reference TRBV5-1 and TRBJ2-2): KAGVTQTPRYLIKTRGQQVTLSCSPISGHRSVSWYQQTPGQGLQFLFEYFSETQRNKGNFPGRFSGRQFSNSRSEMNVSTLELGDSALYLCASSASGGAPGELFFGEGSRLTVL.

J is TRBJ1-2 and V is TRBV19; D is unclear. Trimming shortened V by 2 bases and J by 8 bases, and 12 bases separated the two germline ends. This CDR3 has 13 residues. Germline CDR1 and CDR2: LNHDA and SQIVND (reference sequence). CDR3 amino acids: CASSILRRRGYTF. The CDR3, as DNA: TGTGCCAGTAGTATATTAAGGCGGCGAGGCTACACCTTC.

The J gene is TRBJ1-5, the V gene TRBV7-8; 7 positions match TRBD1. The CDR3 covers 16 residues. Germline lookup yields CDR1 SGHVS and CDR2 FQNEAQ. V was clipped by 5 bases and J by 7 bases; unmatched bases: 14. Here the CDR3 reads CASSPSRQGVNQPQHF. The DNA of the CDR3 is TGTGCCAGCAGCCCCTCCAGGCAGGGGGTGAACCAGCCCCAGCATTTT.

The chain joins TRBV6-5 to TRBJ1-4; D unresolved. Germline CDR1 is MNHEY and CDR2 is SVGAGI. The V gene lost 2 bases and the J gene lost 2 bases, with 9 bases spanning the gap. The CDR3 is 15 residues long. CDR3: CASSYVQATNEKLFF. The DNA for the CDR3 is TGTGCCAGCAGTTACGTTCAGGCCACTAATGAAAAACTGTTTTTT.

V is TRBV3-1 (or the pseudogene TRBV3-2) and J is TRBJ2-1; D uncertain. V dropped 1 base and J dropped 5 bases, with 12 bases sitting between them. The CDR3 totals 15 residues. CDR1 LGHDT and CDR2 YNNKEL come from the germline V gene (reference sequence). The CDR3 bases are TGTGCCAGCAGCCAAGCTTTAGACTTCCACAATGAGCAGTTCTTC. Translation: CASSQALDFHNEQFF.

The gene calls are TRBV5-6 and TRBJ1-2; D gene uncertain. Per the germline V gene, CDR1 is SGHDT and CDR2 is YYEEEE. The CDR3 spans 13 residues. V was clipped by 5 bases and J by 2 bases, with 10 bases between them. DNA for the CDR3: TGTGCCAGCAGGACCGGCCTGAACTATGGCTACACCTTC. Protein sequence: CASRTGLNYGYTF.

The rearrangement uses TRBV3-1 (or the pseudogene TRBV3-2) and TRBJ2-3, with a possible D match to TRBD2 (7 bases). Trimming left V 3 bases short and J 4 bases short, with 14 bases between. Per germline, CDR1 LGHDT and CDR2 YNNKEL (reference sequence). CDR3 length: 15 residues. The CDR3 sequence: CASSHGGGRADTQYF. DNA of the CDR3: TGTGCCAGCAGCCATGGGGGGGGGCGCGCAGATACGCAGTATTTT.

V usage is TRBV10-1 and J usage is TRBJ1-5, with no clear D. CDR3 size: 14 residues. Trimming stripped 4 bases from V and 3 bases from J, with 10 bases between. Looked up from germline, CDR1 is WNHNN and CDR2 is SYGVQD (reference sequence). CDR3 nucleotides: TGCGCCAGCAGTGGCGGATCGTTCAATCAGCCCCAGCATTTT. Translation gives CASSGGSFNQPQHF.

The genes are TRBV3-1 (or the pseudogene TRBV3-2) and TRBJ1-2, with D maybe TRBD1 (5 bases). From germline, CDR1 is LGHDT and CDR2 YNNKEL (reference sequence). V was pared by 0 bases and J by 5 bases, with 19 bases between. The CDR3 covers 17 residues. CDR3 in amino acids: CASSQDIVSGIKYGYTF. DNA of the CDR3: TGTGCCAGCAGCCAAGATATCGTGTCAGGGATTAAGTATGGCTACACCTTC.

V gene TRBV25-1 combines with J gene TRBJ1-3; D is ambiguous. Germline V gene data show CDR1 as MGHDK and CDR2 as SYGVNS. Trimming left V 2 bases short and J 2 bases short, with 7 bases between. The CDR3 has 14 residues. The CDR3 DNA sequence: TGTGCCAGCAGTGAAAGTATGACTGGAAACACCATATATTTT. Residues: CASSESMTGNTIYF.

CDR3 protein: CASSPRLANTGELFF. CDR3 sequence (DNA): TGTGCCAGCAGCCCACGACTAGCCAACACCGGGGAGCTGTTTTTT. V is TRBV9 and J is TRBJ2-2, with 7 bases identical to TRBD2. Trimming cost V 4 bases and J 2 bases; bases outside gene matches: 5. The CDR3 length is 15 residues. The germline V gene has CDR1 SGDLS and CDR2 YYNGEE.

The V call is TRBV28, the J call TRBJ2-7; 7 positions match TRBD2. The CDR3 runs to 16 residues. Per the germline V gene, CDR1 is MDHEN and CDR2 is SYDVKM. The V gene end was trimmed by 1 base and the J gene end by 4 bases; junction bases not matched to a gene: 10. The CDR3: CASSLFWRGGVYEQYF. CDR3 coding DNA: TGTGCCAGCAGTTTATTTTGGCGCGGGGGTGTATACGAGCAGTACTTC.

The chain employs TRBV29-1 and TRBJ2-5; possibly TRBD2 for D (7 bases). The germline V gene has CDR1 SQVTM and CDR2 ANQGSEA. V shed 4 bases and J shed 5 bases, with 14 bases lying between them. The CDR3 extends over 13 amino acids. CDR3 nucleotides: TGCAGCGTTGGCCGGGGGGCGGGGGAGACCCAGTACTTC. Protein: CSVGRGAGETQYF.

This clone was observed a single time. The rearrangement links TRBV18 to TRBJ2-7; D unresolved. Trimming removed 3 bases at V and 4 bases at J, with 19 bases between. CDR3 length: 16 amino acids. Per germline, CDR1 KGHSH and CDR2 LQKENI. This CDR3 is CASSPSNPVGTYEQYF. CDR3 nucleotides: TGTGCCAGCTCACCCTCAAATCCCGTTGGAACATACGAGCAGTACTTC.

The rearrangement uses TRBV9 and TRBJ1-2; possible D gene TRBD1, 5 bases. The CDR3 is made up of 15 amino acids. The V end was cut by 6 bases, the J end by 4 bases, with 19 bases between. Germline CDR1 and CDR2: SGDLS and YYNGEE. CDR3 protein: CASNLDTSGGYGYTF. The DNA for the CDR3 is TGTGCCAGCAACCTCGACACCTCCGGGGGCTATGGCTACACCTTC.